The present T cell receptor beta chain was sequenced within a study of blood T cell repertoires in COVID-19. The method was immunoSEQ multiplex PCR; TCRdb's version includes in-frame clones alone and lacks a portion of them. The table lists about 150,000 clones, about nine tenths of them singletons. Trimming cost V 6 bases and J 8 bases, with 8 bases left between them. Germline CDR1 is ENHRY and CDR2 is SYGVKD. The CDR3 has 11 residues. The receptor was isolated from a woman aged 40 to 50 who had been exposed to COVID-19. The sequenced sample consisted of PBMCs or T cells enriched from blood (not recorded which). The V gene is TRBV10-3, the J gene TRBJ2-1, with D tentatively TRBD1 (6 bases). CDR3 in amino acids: CAIRDRHEQFF. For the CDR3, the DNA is TGTGCCATCAGGGACAGACATGAGCAGTTCTTC.